This TCR beta chain was obtained from a study of T cells in Graves' hyperthyroidism and ophthalmopathy. Study details: Any treatment followed the collection of peripheral blood at initial diagnosis.

Between the trimmed V and J ends, which lost 2 bases and 6 bases, there was a span of 13 bases. CDR3 size: 14 residues. TCR beta CDR3 regions were amplified from RNA. When the TCR CDR3 underwent first-round RT-PCR, the HTBI primer set was used. TCRdb passed the multiplex PCR reads through MiXCR, listing each CDR3 protein once. The table has a few hundred thousand distinct CDR3 sequences, approximately 17% seen once. The diagnostic basis comprised clinical symptoms, serum thyroxine and TRAb, thyroid ultrasound and orbital computed tomography. This sequence was found in a man in his late teens or twenties with Graves' ophthalmopathy. The chain employs TRBV12-3 or TRBV12-4 and TRBJ1-1; tentatively, D is TRBD1 (6 bases). What was sequenced was blood. CDR3 DNA sequence: TGTGCCAGCAGTTTAATTACAGGGAGTTCTGAAGCTTTCTTT. Translation gives CASSLITGSSEAFF.